This record concerns one TCR beta chain sequence. Its antigen is not known. This entry belongs to a study of T cell repertoires in cytomegalovirus infection. Study information: It was the public TCR beta signatures that indicated both CMV infection and matching HLA type.

TCRdb reanalysed the reads using MiXCR and keeps one entry per CDR3 protein. Among a few hundred thousand distinct CDR3 sequences listed, approximately 40% were seen once. The CDR3 runs to 16 residues. V lost 5 bases, J lost 6 bases, and 13 bases stayed unmatched. Germline CDR1 reads SGHTA; CDR2 reads FQGNSA. The rearrangement uses TRBV7-2 and TRBJ2-5, with TRBD2 matching over 9 bases. This receptor was obtained from a human donor in good health (CMV status not recorded). Some clones in this sample may be carry-over from other donors' samples. The sequencing here drew on cultured PBMCs, taken from culture after CMV antigen stimulation. The CDR3 coding sequence is TGTGCCAGCAGCATACCGGCAAGCGGGAGGATAAAGACCCAGTACTTC. Translation: CASSIPASGRIKTQYF.